This T cell receptor beta chain was identified during a study of molecular identifiers for immune sequencing clone quantification. Per germline, CDR1 MDHEN and CDR2 SYDVKM. V was clipped by 4 bases and J by 3 bases, with 19 bases between them. The CDR3 runs 16 residues. This clonotype has a count of ten or more. The antigen remains undetermined. Methods described previously were used for bulk TCR libraries, and listed TCR primers were applied. From the PCR reads, TCRdb called clonotypes with MiXCR, one entry per CDR3 protein. The sample has 300,000 to 350,000 distinct CDR3 sequences; over 20% are singletons. Study observations and caveats: Clone sizes could be underestimated for highly expanded clones when identical TCR molecules share a barcode.

The V call is TRBV28, the J call TRBJ2-7; the D is unclear. This TCR came from a human donor in good health. Some libraries in this study had Jurkat cell RNA spiked in. Sample: naive CD8+ T cells from blood, with Jurkat cell RNA spiked in. Indicated subset: FACS-sorted CD8+CD4-CCR7+CD45RA+ naive T cells. The CDR3 sequence: CASSSTPIQMIYEQYF. Written as DNA, the CDR3 is TGTGCCAGCAGTTCAACCCCTATCCAGATGATCTACGAGCAGTACTTC.